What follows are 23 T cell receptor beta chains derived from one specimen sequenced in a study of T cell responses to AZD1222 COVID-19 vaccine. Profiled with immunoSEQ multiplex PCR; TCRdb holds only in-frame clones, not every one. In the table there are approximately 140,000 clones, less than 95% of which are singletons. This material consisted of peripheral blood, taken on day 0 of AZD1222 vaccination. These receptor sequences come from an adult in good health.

In DNA, the CDR3 is TGTGCCAGCAGTTTCGGAGGGGTTAAAGAGACCCAGTACTTC. This encodes CASSFGGVKETQYF. The chain is built from TRBV7-2 and TRBJ2-5; tentatively, D is TRBD2 (6 bases). V lost 6 bases and J 3 bases, leaving 14 bases between the germline ends. Per the germline V gene, CDR1 is SGHTA and CDR2 is FQGNSA. The CDR3 has 14 amino acids.

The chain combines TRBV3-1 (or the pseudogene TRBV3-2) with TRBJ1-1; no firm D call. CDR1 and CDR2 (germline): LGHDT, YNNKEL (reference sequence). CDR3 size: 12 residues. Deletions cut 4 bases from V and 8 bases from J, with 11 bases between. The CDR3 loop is CASSLPKGEAFF. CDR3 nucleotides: TGTGCCAGCAGCCTCCCTAAAGGGGAAGCTTTCTTT.

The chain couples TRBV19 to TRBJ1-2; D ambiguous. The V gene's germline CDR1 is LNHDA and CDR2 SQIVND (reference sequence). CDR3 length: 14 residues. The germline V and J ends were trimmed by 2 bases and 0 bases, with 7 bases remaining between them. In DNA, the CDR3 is TGTGCCAGTAGTATAAGTCACGCTAACTATGGCTACACCTTC. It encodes CASSISHANYGYTF. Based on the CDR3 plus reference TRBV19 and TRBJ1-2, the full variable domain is DGGITQSPKYLFRKEGQNVTLSCEQNLNHDAMYWYRQDPGQGLRLIYYSQIVNDFQKGDIAEGYSVSREKKESFPLTVTSAQKNPTAFYLCASSISHANYGYTFGSGTRLTVV.

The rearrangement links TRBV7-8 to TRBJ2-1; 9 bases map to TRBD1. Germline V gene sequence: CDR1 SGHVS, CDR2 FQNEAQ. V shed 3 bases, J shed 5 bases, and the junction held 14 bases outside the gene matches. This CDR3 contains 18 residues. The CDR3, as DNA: TGTGCCAGCAGCTTTCCTTTACGTGGACAGGGGTCCCACAATGAGCAGTTCTTC. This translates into CASSFPLRGQGSHNEQFF.

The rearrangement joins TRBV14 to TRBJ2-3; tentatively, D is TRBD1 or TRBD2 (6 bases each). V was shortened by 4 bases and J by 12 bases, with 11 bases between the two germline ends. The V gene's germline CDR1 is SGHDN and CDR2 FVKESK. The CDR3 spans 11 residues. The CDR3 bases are TGTGCCAGCAGCCGGGGGGCAGCTCAGTATTTT. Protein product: CASSRGAAQYF.

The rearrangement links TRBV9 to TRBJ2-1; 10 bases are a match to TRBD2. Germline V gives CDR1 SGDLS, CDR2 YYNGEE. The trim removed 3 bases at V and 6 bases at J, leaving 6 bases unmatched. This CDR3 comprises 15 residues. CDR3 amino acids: CASSESGGGINEQFF. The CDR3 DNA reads TGTGCCAGCAGCGAGAGCGGGGGGGGTATCAATGAGCAGTTCTTC.

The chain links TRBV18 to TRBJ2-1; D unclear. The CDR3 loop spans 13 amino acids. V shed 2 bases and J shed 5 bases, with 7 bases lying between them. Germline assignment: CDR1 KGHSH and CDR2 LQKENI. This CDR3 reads CASSPRLDNEQFF. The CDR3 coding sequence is TGTGCCAGCTCACCAAGACTGGACAATGAGCAGTTCTTC.

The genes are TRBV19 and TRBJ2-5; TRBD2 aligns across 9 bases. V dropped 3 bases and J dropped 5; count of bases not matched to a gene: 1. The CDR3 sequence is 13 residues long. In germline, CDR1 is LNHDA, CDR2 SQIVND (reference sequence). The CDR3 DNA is TGTGCCAGTAGTATTGCGGGGGGGGAGACCCAGTACTTC. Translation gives CASSIAGGETQYF.

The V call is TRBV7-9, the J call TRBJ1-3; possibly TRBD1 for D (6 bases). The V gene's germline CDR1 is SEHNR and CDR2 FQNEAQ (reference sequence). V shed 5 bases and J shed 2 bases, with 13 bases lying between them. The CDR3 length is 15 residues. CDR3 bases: TGTGCCAGCAGCCCCGAGGGGGACGCTGGAAACACCATATATTTT. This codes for CASSPEGDAGNTIYF.

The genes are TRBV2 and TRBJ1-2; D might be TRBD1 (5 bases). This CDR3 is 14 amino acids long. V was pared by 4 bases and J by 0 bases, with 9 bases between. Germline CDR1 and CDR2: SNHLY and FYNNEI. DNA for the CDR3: TGTGCCAGCAGTGGGACAATTTCTAACTATGGCTACACCTTC. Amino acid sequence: CASSGTISNYGYTF.

CDR3 nucleotides: TGTGCCAGAAAGTACACCTGGGGGAGAGCCTACGAGCAGTACGTC. Amino acids: CARKYTWGRAYEQYV. V usage is TRBV7-5 and J usage is TRBJ2-7. TRBV7-5 is a listed pseudogene. CDR3 length: 15 amino acids.

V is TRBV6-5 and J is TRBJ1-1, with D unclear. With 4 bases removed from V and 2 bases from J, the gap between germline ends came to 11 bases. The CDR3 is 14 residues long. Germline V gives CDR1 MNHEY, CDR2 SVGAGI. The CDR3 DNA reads TGTGCCAGCAGTTTGGGCATAGTTAACACTGAAGCTTTCTTT. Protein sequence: CASSLGIVNTEAFF.

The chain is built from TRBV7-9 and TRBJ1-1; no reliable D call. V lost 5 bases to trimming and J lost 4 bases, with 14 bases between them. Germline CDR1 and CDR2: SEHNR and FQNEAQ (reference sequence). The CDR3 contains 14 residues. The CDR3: CASSPRVGTTEAFF. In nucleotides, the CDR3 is TGTGCCAGCAGCCCAAGGGTCGGTACCACTGAAGCTTTCTTT.

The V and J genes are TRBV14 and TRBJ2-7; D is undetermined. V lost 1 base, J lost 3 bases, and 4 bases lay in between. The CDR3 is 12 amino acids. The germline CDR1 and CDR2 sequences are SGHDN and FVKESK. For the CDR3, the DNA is TGTGCCAGCAGCCAAGTTGGCTACGAGCAGTACGTC. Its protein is CASSQVGYEQYV.

In DNA form, the CDR3 reads TGCGCCAGCAGCCAACGACAGGGCAACTACGAGCAGTACGTC. This codes for CASSQRQGNYEQYV. The chain links TRBV4-1 to TRBJ2-7, with TRBD1 matching over 7 bases. After removal of 2 bases from V and 3 bases from J, the junction contained 4 bases not matched to a gene. Germline values: CDR1 MGHRA, CDR2 YSYEKL. This CDR3 is 14 amino acids long.

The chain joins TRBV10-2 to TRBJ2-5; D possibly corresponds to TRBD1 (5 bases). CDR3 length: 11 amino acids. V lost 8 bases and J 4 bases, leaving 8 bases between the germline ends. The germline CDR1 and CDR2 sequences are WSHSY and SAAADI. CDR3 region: CASAQGETQYF. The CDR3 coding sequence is TGCGCCAGCGCTCAGGGAGAGACCCAGTACTTC.

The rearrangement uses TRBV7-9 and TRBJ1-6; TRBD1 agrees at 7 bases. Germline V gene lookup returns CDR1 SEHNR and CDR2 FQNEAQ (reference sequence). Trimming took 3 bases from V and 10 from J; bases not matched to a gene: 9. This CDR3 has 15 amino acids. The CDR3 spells CASSFLGTESSPLHF. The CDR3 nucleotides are TGTGCCAGCAGCTTTCTCGGGACAGAATCCTCACCCCTCCACTTT. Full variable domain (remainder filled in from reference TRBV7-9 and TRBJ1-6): DTGVSQNPRHKITKRGQNVTFRCDPISEHNRLYWYRQTLGQGPEFLTYFQNEAQLEKSRLLSDRFSAERPKGSFSTLEIQRTEQGDSAMYLCASSFLGTESSPLHFGNGTRLTVT.

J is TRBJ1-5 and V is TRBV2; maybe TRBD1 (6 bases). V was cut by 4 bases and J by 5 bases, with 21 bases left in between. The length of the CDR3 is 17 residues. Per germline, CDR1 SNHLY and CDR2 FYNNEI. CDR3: CASSGGPGGGRDQPQHF. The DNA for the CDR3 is TGTGCCAGCAGTGGTGGCCCTGGGGGGGGCCGAGATCAGCCCCAGCATTTT.

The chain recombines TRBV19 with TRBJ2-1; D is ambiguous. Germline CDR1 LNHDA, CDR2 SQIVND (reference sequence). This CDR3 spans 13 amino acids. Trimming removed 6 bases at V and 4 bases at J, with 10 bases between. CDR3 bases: TGTGCCAGTAGAGGCAGCCAATACAATGAGCAGTTCTTC. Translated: CASRGSQYNEQFF.

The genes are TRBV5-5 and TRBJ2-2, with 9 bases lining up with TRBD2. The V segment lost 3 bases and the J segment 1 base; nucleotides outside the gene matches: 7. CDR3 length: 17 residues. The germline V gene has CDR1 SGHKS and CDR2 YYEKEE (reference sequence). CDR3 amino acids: CASSYQGTSQNTGELFF. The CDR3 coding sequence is TGTGCCAGCAGCTACCAAGGGACTAGCCAGAACACCGGGGAGCTGTTTTTT.

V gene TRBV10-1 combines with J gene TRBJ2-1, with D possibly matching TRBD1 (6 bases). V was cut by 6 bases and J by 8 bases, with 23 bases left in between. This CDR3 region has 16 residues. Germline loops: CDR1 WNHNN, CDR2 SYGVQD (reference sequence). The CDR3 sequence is CASSPIVGTSLDEQFF. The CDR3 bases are TGCGCCAGCAGCCCTATAGTCGGGACAAGTCTCGATGAGCAGTTCTTC.

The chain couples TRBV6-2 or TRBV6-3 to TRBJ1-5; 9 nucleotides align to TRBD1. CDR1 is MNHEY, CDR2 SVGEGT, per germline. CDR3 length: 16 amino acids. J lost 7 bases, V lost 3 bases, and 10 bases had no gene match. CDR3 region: CASSYPDRGSAQPQHF. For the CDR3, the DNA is TGTGCCAGCAGTTATCCCGACAGGGGGTCCGCACAGCCCCAGCATTTT.

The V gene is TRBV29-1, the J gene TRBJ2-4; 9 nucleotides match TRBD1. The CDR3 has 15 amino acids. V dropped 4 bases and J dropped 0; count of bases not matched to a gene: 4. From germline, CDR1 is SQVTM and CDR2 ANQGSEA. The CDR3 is CSVVGTGSAKNIQYF. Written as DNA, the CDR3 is TGCAGCGTTGTCGGGACAGGGTCAGCCAAAAACATTCAGTACTTC.